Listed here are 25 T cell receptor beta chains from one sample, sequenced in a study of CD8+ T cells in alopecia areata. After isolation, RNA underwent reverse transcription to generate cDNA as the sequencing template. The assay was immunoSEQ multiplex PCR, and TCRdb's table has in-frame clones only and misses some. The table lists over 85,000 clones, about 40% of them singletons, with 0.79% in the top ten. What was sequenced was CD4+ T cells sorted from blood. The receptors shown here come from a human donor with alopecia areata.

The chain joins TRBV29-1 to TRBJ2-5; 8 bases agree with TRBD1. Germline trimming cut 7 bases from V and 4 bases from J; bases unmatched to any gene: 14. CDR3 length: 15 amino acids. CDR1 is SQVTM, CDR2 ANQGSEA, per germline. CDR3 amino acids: CSEAGGHPQPETQYF. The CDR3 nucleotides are TGCAGCGAGGCAGGGGGCCACCCGCAACCAGAGACCCAGTACTTC.

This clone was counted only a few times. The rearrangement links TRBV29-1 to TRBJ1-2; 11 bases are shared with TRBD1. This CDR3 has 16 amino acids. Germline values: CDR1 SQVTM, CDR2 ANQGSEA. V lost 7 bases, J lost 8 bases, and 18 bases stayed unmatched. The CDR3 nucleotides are TGCAGCGCCGACTCCGGACAGGGGGCATATGCCTGGGGCTACACCTTC. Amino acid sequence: CSADSGQGAYAWGYTF.

CDR3 protein: CASSPLRTGADIQYF. In DNA form, the CDR3 reads TGTGCCAGCAGCCCCCTCCGGACAGGGGCGGACATTCAGTACTTC. The J gene is TRBJ2-4, the V gene TRBV7-9, with 9 positions matching TRBD1. Germline CDR1 reads SEHNR; CDR2 reads FQNEAQ (reference sequence). Trimming took 5 bases from V and 8 from J; bases not matched to a gene: 10. CDR3 length equals 15 residues.

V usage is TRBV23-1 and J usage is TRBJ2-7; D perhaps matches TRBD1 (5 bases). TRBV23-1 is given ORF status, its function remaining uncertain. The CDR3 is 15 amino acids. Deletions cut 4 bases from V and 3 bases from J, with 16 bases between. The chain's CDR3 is CASSRLQGPLYEQYF. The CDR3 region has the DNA TGCGCCAGCAGTCGTCTTCAGGGCCCACTCTACGAGCAGTACTTC.

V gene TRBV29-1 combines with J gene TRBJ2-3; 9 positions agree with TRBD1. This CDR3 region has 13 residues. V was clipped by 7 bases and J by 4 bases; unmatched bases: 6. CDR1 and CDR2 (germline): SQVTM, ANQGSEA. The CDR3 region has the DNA TGCAGCGCCCGACAGGGGGGAGCAGATACGCAGTATTTT. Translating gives CSARQGGADTQYF.

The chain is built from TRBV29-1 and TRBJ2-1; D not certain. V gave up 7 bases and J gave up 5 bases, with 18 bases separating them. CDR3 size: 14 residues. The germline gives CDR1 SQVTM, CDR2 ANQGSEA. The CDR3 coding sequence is TGCAGCGCCGAGCCCGGGCAGAGTCACAATGAGCAGTTCTTC. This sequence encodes CSAEPGQSHNEQFF.

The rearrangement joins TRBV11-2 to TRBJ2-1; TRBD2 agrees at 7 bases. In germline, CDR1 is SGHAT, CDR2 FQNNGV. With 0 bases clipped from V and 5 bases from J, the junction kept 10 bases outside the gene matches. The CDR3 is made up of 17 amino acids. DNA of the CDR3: TGTGCCAGCAGCTTAGAGGAGGCGGGGACTATGGACAATGAGCAGTTCTTC. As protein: CASSLEEAGTMDNEQFF. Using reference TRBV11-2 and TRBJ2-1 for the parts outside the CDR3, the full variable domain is EAGVAQSPRYKIIEKRQSVAFWCNPISGHATLYWYQQILGQGPKLLIQFQNNGVVDDSQLPKDRFSAERLKGVDSTLKIQPAKLEDSAVYLCASSLEEAGTMDNEQFFGPGTRLTVL.

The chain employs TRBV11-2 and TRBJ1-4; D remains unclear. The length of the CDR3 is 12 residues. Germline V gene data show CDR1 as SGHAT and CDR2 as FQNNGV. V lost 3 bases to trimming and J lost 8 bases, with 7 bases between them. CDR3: CASSLYREKLFF. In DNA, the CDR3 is TGTGCCAGCAGCTTGTATCGGGAAAAACTGTTTTTT.

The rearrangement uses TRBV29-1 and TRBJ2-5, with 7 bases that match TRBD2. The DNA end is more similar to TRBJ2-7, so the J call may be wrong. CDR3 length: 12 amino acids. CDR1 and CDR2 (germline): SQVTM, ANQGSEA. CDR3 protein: CSVNGGGDEQYF. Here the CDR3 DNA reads TGCAGCGTTAACGGGGGAGGGGACGAGCAGTACTTC.

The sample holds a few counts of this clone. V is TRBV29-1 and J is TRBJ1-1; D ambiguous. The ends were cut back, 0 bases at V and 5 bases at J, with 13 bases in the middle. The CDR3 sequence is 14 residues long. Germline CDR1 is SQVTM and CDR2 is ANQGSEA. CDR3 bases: TGCAGCGTTGAAGAACTTGGCGGGAAAACTGAAGCTTTCTTT. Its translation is CSVEELGGKTEAFF.

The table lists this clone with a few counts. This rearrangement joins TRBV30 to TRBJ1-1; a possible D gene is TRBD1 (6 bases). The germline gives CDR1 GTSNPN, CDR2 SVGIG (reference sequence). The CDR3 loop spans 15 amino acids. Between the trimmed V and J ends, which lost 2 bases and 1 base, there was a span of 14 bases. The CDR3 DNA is TGTGCCTGGAGTCGCTCCGGGGGGCCGAACACTGAAGCTTTCTTT. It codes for CAWSRSGGPNTEAFF.

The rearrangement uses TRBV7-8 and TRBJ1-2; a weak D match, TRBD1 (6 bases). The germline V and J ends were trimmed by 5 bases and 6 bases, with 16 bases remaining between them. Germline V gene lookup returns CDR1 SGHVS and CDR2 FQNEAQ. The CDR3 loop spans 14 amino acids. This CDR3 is CASSPHGGADGYTF. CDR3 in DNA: TGTGCCAGCAGCCCGCACGGGGGGGCAGATGGCTACACCTTC.

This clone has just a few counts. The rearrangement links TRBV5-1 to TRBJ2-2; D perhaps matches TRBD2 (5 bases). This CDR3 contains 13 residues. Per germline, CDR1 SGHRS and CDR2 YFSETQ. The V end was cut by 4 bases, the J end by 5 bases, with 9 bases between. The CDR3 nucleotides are TGCGCCAGCAGCGACACTAGAACCGGGGAGCTGTTTTTT. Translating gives CASSDTRTGELFF.

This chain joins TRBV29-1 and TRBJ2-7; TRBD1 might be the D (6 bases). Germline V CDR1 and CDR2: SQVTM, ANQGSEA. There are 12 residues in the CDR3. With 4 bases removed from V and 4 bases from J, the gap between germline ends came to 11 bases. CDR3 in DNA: TGCAGCGTTGCCCCACAGGGATACGAGCAGTACTTC. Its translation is CSVAPQGYEQYF.

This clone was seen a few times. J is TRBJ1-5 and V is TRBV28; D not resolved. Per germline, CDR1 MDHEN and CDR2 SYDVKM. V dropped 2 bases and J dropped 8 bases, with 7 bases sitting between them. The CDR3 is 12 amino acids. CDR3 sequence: CASSLVGKPQHF. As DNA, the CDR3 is TGTGCCAGCAGTTTAGTGGGAAAGCCCCAGCATTTT.

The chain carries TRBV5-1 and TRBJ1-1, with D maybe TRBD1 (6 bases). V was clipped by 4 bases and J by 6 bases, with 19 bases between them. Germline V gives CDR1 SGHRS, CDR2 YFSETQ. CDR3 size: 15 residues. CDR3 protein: CASSTGRSGEPEAFF. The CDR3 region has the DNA TGCGCCAGCAGCACTGGACGGTCAGGGGAACCTGAAGCTTTCTTT.

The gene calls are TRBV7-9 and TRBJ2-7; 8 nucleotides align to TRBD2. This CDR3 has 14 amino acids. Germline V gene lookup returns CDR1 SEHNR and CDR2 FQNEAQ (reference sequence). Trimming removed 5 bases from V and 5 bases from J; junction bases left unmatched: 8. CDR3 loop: CASSNSGRSHEQYF. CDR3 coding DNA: TGTGCCAGCAGCAACAGCGGGAGATCCCACGAGCAGTACTTC.

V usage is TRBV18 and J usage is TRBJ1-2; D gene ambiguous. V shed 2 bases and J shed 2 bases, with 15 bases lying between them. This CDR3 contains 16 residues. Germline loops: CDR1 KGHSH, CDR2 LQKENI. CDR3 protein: CASSPISLARNYGYTF. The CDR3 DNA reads TGTGCCAGCTCACCAATCTCTCTGGCCCGCAACTATGGCTACACCTTC.

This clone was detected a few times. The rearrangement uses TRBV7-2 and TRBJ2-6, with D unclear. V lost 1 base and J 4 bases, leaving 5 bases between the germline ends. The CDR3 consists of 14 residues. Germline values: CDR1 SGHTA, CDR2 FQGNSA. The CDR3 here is CASSLGVGANVLTF. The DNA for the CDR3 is TGTGCCAGCAGCTTAGGGGTCGGGGCCAACGTCCTGACTTTC.

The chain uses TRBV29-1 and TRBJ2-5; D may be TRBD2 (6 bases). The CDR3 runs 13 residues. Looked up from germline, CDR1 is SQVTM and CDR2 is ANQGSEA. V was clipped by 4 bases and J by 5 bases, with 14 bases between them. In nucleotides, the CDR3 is TGCAGCGTTGCCAGGGTTGGAGGGGAGACCCAGTACTTC. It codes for CSVARVGGETQYF.

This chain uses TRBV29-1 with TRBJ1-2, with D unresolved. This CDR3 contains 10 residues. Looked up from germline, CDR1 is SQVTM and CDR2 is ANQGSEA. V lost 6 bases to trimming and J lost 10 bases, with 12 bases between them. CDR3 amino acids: CSVTWPHYTF. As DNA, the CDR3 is TGCAGCGTCACGTGGCCTCACTACACCTTC.

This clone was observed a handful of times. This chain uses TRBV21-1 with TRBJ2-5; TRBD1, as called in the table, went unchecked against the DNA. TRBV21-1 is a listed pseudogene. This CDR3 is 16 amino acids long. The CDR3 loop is CASSTRTGAYQETQYF. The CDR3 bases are TGTGCCAGCAGCACGCGGACAGGGGCTTACCAAGAGACCCAGTACTTC.

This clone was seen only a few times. The CDR3 is CASSATASYEQYF. In nucleotides, the CDR3 is TGTGCCAGCAGTGCGACAGCTTCCTACGAGCAGTACTTC. The chain is built from TRBV6-6 and TRBJ2-7; D may be TRBD1 (5 bases). The CDR3 contains 13 residues. The ends were cut back, 5 bases at V and 1 base at J, with 9 bases in the middle. Germline CDR1 MNHNY, CDR2 SVGAGI (reference sequence).

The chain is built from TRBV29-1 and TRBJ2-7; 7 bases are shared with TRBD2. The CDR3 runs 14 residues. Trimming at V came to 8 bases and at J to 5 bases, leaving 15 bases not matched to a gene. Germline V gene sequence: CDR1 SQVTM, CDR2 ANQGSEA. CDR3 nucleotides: TGCAGCTTCGTTGGCGGGAGCGCCTTCGACGAGCAGTACTTC. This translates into CSFVGGSAFDEQYF.

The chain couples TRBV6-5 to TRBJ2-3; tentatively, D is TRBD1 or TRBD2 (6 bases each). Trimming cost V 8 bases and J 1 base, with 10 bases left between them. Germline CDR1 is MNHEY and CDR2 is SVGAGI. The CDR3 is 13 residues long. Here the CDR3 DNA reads TGTGCCAGCTCACGGGGGCGCACAGATACGCAGTATTTT. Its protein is CASSRGRTDTQYF.